This T cell receptor (beta chain) emerged from a study of blood T cell repertoires in COVID-19. Study background: T cells, B-cell-depleted T cells, or PBMCs supplied cDNA or gDNA.

Germline V CDR1 and CDR2: SGDLS, YYNGEE. The CDR3 is 15 amino acids. V was clipped by 3 bases and J by 5 bases, with 17 bases between them. Assay: immunoSEQ multiplex PCR; the TCRdb copy retains only in-frame clones and omits some. The top ten hold around 21% of the sample, which has about 190,000 clones, 84% seen once. This rearrangement joins TRBV9 to TRBJ2-5; D remains ambiguous. This TCR derives from a human donor in a cohort sampled during active COVID-19. Material for sequencing was peripheral blood. CDR3 coding DNA: TGTGCCAGCAGCGCCCTTGTAGAGTCGGGTGAGACCCAGTACTTC. This encodes CASSALVESGETQYF.